The present T cell receptor beta chain was sequenced within a study of identical twins. Findings and caveats of the study: Models underpredicted monozygotic twin sharing of out-of-frame TCR alpha.

The table lists this clonotype with many counts. Its antigen is undetermined. MiXCR was run by TCRdb on the 5' RACE reads, yielding one entry per CDR3 protein. The table lists under 500,000 distinct CDR3 sequences, 14% of them singletons, with 0.95% to 1% in the top ten. The CDR3 consists of 13 residues. Germline V CDR1 and CDR2: SGHTA, FQGNSA. V lost 6 bases to trimming and J lost 7 bases; unmatched junction nucleotides: 3. Another study also made use of these data, one on yellow fever vaccine responses in identical twins.

J is TRBJ1-5 and V is TRBV7-2; 10 nucleotides agree with TRBD1. The receptor was derived from a woman aged 18-30 years in good health. The sample was CD4+ T cells sorted from blood. In nucleotides, the CDR3 is TGTGCCAGCAGTTTGGACAGGGGGCAGCCCCAGCATTTT. Translating gives CASSLDRGQPQHF.